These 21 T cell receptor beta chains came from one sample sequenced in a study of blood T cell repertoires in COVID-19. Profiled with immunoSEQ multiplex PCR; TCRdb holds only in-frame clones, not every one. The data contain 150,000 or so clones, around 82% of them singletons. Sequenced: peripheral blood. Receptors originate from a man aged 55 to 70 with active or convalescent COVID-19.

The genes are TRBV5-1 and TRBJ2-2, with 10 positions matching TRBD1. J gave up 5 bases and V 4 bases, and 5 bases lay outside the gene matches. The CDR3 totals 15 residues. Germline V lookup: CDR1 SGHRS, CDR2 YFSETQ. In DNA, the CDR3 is TGCGCCAGCAGCCTATCGGGACAGGGGACCGGGGAGCTGTTTTTT. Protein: CASSLSGQGTGELFF.

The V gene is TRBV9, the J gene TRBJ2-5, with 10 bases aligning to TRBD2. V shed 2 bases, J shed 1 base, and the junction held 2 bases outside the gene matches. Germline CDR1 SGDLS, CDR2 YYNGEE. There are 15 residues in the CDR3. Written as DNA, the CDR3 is TGTGCCAGCAGCGTTTCTAGCGGGGGCCAAGAGACCCAGTACTTC. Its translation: CASSVSSGGQETQYF.

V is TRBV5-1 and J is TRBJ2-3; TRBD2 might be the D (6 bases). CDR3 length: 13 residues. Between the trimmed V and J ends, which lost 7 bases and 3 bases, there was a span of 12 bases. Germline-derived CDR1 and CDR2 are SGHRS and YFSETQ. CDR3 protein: CASATGVTDTQYF. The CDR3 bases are TGCGCCAGCGCGACGGGAGTGACAGATACGCAGTATTTT.

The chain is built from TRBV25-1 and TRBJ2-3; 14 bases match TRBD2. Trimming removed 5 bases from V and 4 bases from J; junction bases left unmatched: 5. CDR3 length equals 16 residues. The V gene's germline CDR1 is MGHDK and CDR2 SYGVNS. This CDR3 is CASSQLTSGGADTQYF. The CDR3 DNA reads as TGTGCCAGCAGTCAACTGACTAGCGGGGGGGCAGATACGCAGTATTTT.

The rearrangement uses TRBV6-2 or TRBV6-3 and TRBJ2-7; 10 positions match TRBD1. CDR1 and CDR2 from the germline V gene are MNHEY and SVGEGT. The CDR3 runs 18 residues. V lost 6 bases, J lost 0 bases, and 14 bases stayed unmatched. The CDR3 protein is CASSPLPAGQGISYEQYF. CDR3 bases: TGTGCCAGCAGCCCTCTACCGGCGGGACAGGGGATCTCCTACGAGCAGTACTTC.

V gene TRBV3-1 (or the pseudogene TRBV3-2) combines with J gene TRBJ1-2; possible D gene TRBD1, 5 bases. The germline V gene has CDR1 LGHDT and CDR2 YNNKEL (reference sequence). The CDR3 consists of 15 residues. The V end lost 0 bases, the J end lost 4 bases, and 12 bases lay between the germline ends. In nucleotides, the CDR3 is TGTGCCAGCAGCCAAGATAAGGGGTGGGGCTATGGCTACACCTTC. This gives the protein CASSQDKGWGYGYTF.

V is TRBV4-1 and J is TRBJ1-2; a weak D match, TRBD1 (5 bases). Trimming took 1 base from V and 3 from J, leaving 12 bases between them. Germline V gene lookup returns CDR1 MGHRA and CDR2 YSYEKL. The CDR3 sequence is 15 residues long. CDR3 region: CASSQGTGHDYGYTF. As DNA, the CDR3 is TGCGCCAGCAGCCAAGGAACAGGCCATGACTATGGCTACACCTTC.

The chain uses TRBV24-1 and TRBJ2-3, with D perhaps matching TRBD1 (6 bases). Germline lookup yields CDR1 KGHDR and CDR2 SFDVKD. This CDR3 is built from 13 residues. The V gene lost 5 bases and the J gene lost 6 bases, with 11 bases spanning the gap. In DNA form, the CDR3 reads TGTGCCACCAGTGCCACAGGGCCGGATACGCAGTATTTT. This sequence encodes CATSATGPDTQYF.

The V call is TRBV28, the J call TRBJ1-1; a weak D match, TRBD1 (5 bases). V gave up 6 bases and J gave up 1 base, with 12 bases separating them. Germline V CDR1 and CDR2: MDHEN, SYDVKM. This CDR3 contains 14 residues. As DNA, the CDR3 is TGTGCCAGCAGCCGGAGCGGGGGGAACACTGAAGCTTTCTTT. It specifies CASSRSGGNTEAFF.

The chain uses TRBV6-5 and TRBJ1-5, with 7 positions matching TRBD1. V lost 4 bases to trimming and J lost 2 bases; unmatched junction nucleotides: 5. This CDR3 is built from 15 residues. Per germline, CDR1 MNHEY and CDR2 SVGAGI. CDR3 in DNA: TGTGCCAGCAGTTCCGGGACAGCGGGCAATCAGCCCCAGCATTTT. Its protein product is CASSSGTAGNQPQHF.

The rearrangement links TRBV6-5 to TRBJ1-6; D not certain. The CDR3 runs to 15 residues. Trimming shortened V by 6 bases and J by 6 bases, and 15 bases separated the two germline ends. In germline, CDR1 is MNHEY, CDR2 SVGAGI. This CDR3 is CASRVEGRSNSPLHF. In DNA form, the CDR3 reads TGTGCCAGCAGGGTCGAGGGAAGAAGTAATTCACCCCTCCACTTT.

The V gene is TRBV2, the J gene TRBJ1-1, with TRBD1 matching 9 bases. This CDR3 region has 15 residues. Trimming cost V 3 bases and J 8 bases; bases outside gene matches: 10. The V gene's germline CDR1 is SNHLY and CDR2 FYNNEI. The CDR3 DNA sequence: TGTGCCAGCAGTGAGCCGGGACAGGGAGGTCAAGAAGCTTTCTTT. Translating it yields CASSEPGQGGQEAFF.

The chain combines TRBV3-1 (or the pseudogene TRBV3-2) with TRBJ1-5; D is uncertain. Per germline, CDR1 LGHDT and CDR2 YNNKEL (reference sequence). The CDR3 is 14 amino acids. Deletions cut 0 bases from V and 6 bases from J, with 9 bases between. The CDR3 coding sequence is TGTGCCAGCAGCCAAGATGCGGGGATTCAGCCCCAGCATTTT. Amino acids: CASSQDAGIQPQHF.

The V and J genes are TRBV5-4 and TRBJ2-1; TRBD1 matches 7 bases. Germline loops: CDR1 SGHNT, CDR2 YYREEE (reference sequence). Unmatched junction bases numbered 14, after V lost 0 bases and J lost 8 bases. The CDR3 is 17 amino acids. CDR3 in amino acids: CASSLGAGGIYRDEQFF. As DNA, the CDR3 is TGTGCCAGCAGCTTGGGGGCAGGGGGAATTTATAGGGATGAGCAGTTCTTC.

CDR3 sequence (DNA): TGTGCCAGCAGCTTAGGTCTAGCAGATACGCAGTATTTT. This sequence encodes CASSLGLADTQYF. V usage is TRBV7-9 and J usage is TRBJ2-3; D uncertain. Germline-derived CDR1 and CDR2 are SEHNR and FQNEAQ (reference sequence). Trimming took off 1 base at V and 4 bases at J, with 6 bases between the two ends. The CDR3 covers 13 residues.

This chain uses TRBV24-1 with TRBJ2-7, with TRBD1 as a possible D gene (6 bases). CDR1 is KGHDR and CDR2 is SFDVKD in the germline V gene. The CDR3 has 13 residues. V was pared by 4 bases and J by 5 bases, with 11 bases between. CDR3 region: CATSDPTGNEQYF. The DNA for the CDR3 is TGTGCCACCAGTGACCCGACAGGTAACGAGCAGTACTTC.

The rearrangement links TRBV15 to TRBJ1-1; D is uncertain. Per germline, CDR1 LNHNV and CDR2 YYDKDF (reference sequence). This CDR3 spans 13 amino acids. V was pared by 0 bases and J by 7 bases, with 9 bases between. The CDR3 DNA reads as TGTGCCACCAGCAGAGATTTGCAGGATGAAGCTTTCTTT. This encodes CATSRDLQDEAFF. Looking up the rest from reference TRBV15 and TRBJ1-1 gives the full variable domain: DAMVIQNPRYQVTQFGKPVTLSCSQTLNHNVMYWYQQKSSQAPKLLFHYYDKDFNNEADTPDNFQSRRPNTSFCFLDIRSPGLGDTAMYLCATSRDLQDEAFFGQGTRLTVV.

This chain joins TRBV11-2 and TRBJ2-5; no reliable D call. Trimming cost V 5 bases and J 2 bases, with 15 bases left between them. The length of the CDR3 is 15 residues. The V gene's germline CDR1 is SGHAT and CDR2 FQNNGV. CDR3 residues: CASSLMLVAQETQYF. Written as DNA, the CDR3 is TGTGCCAGCAGCCTAATGCTAGTGGCTCAAGAGACCCAGTACTTC.

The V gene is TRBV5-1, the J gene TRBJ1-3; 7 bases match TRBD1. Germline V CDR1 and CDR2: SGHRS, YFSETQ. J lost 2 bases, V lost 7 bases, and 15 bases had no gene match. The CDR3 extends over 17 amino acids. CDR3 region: CASSFSSAGGAGNTIYF. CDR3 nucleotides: TGCGCCAGCTCGTTCTCTTCCGCAGGGGGTGCTGGAAACACCATATATTTT.

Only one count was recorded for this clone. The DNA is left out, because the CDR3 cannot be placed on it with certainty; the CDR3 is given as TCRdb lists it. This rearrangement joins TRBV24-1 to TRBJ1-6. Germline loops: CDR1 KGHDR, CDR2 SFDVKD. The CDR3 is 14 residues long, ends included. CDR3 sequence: CASSSGSYNSPLHF.

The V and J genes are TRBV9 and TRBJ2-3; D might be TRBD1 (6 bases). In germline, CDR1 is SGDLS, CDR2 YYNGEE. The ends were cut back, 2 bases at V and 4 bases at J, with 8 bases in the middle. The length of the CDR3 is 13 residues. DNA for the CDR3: TGTGCCAGCAGCGTCCCAGGGGCAGATACGCAGTATTTT. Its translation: CASSVPGADTQYF.